Listed below are T cell receptor beta chains from one sample, sequenced in a study of long-term antiretroviral therapy in people with HIV. The repertoire was sequenced with immunoSEQ multiplex PCR; TCRdb's copy has only in-frame clones and lacks some. The data contain 25,000 to 35,000 clones, approximately 95% of them singletons. The source material was unsorted PBMCs, sampled 5.3 years after starting antiretroviral therapy. These TCRs come from a man in his thirties or forties with HIV. Each CDR3 is given with its conserved first and last residue.

v_call cdr3_length cdr3_aa
TRBV4-1 15 CASSQRTGKDTEAFF
TRBV9 12 CASSRDRYGYTF
TRBV27 14 CASSSRQGWNIQYF
TRBV15 15 CATSRSTFLNTEAFF
TRBV9 13 CASSPRDLSRQYF
TRBV7-7 15 CASSLGRETNEKLFF
TRBV7-2 16 CASSPHRGGAYNEQFF
TRBV6-6 13 CASSYGQGFGYTF
TRBV7-7 13 CASSRDRNTEAFF
TRBV5-5 13 CASSLADSYGYTF
TRBV7-2 17 CASSSPGTGGAAGELFF
TRBV6-5 15 CASSYWPGGTYEQYF
TRBV25-1 15 CASSASGGSSYGYTF
TRBV27 14 CASSPEMGNSPLHF
TRBV6-1 16 CASSEVGGPRSYEQYF
TRBV19 14 CASSIGTGGLPAFF
TRBV21-1 14 CASSKVRRGTEAFF
TRBV19 17 CASSPGRRKVILGEQFF
TRBV5-1 15 CASSPGLADSYEQYF
TRBV11-2 15 CASSLVAGGVGELFF
TRBV18 13 CASSGTVGDTQYF
TRBV5-1 14 CASSLGAGYNEQFF